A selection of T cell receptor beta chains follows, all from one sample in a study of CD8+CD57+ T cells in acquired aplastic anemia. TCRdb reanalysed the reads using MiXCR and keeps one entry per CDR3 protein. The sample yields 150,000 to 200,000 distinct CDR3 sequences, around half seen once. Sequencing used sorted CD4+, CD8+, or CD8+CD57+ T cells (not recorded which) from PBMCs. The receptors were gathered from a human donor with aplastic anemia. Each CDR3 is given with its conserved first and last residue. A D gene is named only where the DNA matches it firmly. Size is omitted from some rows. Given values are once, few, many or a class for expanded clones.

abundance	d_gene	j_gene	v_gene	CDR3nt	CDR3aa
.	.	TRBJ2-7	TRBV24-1	TGTGCCACCAGGGAGAGGGGGGGGGAGCAGTACTTC	CATRERGGEQYF
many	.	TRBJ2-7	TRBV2	TGTGCCAGCAGTGAGTCGGCCCTTTCCCCCTACGAGCAGTACTTC	CASSESALSPYEQYF
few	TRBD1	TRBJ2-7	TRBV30	TGTGCCGGAGGGAAGCCACCGGGACAGGGGGCGAGTGAGCAGTACTTC	CAGGKPPGQGASEQYF
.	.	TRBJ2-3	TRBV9	TGTGCCAGCAGCGTAGTGGCCGGGAGCACAGATACGCAGTATTTT	CASSVVAGSTDTQYF
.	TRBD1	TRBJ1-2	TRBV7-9	TGTGCCAGCTCACCGTCAGGGGGCGTCTACACCTTC	CASSPSGGVYTF
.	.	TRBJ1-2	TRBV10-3	TGTGCCATCAGTGATGGAGGTGGCTACACCTTC	CAISDGGGYTF
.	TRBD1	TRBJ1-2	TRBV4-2	TGTGCCAGCAGCTTGTATTATGGACAGGGGGAGGGCTACACCTTC	CASSLYYGQGEGYTF
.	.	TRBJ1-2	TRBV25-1	TGTGCCTGGAGTGTGTCCCATACTAATGGCTACACCTTC	CAWSVSHTNGYTF
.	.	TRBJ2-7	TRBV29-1	TGCAGCGCACTTCTTGACAGGAGGCTCAAGCAGTACTTC	CSALLDRRLKQYF
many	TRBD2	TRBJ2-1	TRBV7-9	TGTGCCAGCAAGACCGGGAGGGCCGACAATGAGCAGTTCTTC	CASKTGRADNEQFF
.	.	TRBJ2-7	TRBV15	TGTGCCACCAGCAGAGATACCAACGGGGGTAGGTACTTC	CATSRDTNGGRYF
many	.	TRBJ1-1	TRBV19	TGTGCCAGTAGTATATTACAGGGGAACACTGAAGCTTTCTTT	CASSILQGNTEAFF
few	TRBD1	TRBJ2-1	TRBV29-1	TGCAGCGTAACAGGGGCCTGGACAGAGGGAGAAATTTACAATGGGCAGTTCTTC	CSVTGAWTEGEIYNGQFF